Shown below are 5 T cell receptor beta chains from a single sample sequenced in a study of blood T cell repertoires in COVID-19. Using immunoSEQ multiplex PCR, the repertoire was profiled, and TCRdb retains in-frame clones only, with some absent. The sample holds some 160,000 clones, approximately 90% seen once. Sequenced input: peripheral blood. Every receptor here comes from a man between 18 and 35 years old with COVID-19, enrolled during active disease.

The J gene is TRBJ1-5, the V gene TRBV5-5; D is ambiguous. From germline, CDR1 is SGHKS and CDR2 YYEKEE (reference sequence). The CDR3 consists of 13 residues. V was clipped by 0 bases and J by 4 bases, with 5 bases between them. The CDR3 loop is CASSLDRNQPQHF. The CDR3, as DNA: TGTGCCAGCAGCTTGGACAGAAATCAGCCCCAGCATTTT.

The rearrangement joins TRBV30 to TRBJ1-4; TRBD1 matches 8 bases. After removal of 0 bases from V and 7 bases from J, the junction contained 7 bases not matched to a gene. The CDR3 sequence is 15 residues long. Germline assignment: CDR1 GTSNPN and CDR2 SVGIG (reference sequence). The chain's CDR3 is CAWSVRRGLSEKLFF. CDR3 nucleotide sequence: TGTGCCTGGAGTGTACGCAGGGGGCTTAGTGAAAAACTGTTTTTT. The full variable domain, its missing parts supplied by reference TRBV30 and TRBJ1-4, is SQTIHQWPATLVQPVGSPLSLECTVEGTSNPNLYWYRQAAGRGLQLLFYSVGIGQISSEVPQNLSASRPQDRQFILSSKKLLLSDSGFYLCAWSVRRGLSEKLFFGSGTQLSVL.

This chain joins TRBV28 and TRBJ2-6; tentatively, D is TRBD1 (6 bases). Per the germline V gene, CDR1 is MDHEN and CDR2 is SYDVKM. The CDR3 runs to 16 residues. The V gene lost 6 bases and the J gene lost 4 bases, with 16 bases spanning the gap. The CDR3 DNA reads as TGTGCCAGCAGGTCCCTACAGGGCAGCGGGGCCAACGTCCTGACTTTC. Translated, it gives CASRSLQGSGANVLTF.

This rearrangement joins TRBV7-9 to TRBJ2-1, with TRBD2 identical over 8 bases. CDR3 length equals 19 residues. Germline loops: CDR1 SEHNR, CDR2 FQNEAQ (reference sequence). Trimming at V came to 3 bases and at J to 0 bases, leaving 13 bases not matched to a gene. The CDR3 DNA follows: TGTGCCAGCAGCTTGGCTCTCCCGAGCGGGACTAGCTCCTACAATGAGCAGTTCTTC. This translates into CASSLALPSGTSSYNEQFF.

V is TRBV7-2 and J is TRBJ1-5; 10 nucleotides agree with TRBD1. Germline lookup yields CDR1 SGHTA and CDR2 FQGNSA. This CDR3 comprises 16 residues. The V and J ends lost 1 base and 4 bases, in that order; junction bases with no gene match: 4. Here the CDR3 DNA reads TGTGCCAGCAGCTTAGGGGACAGGGGCGAGAATCAGCCCCAGCATTTT. It encodes CASSLGDRGENQPQHF.